Sequencing of this TCR delta chain was carried out in a study of Vδ1+ human thymocytes (dated 2018 in TCRdb). Study-level background: mRNA-level TRG and TRD CDR3 repertoires of highly purified Vdelta1+ thymocytes from young children were characterised as a data resource. Validation of the multiplex-based CDR3 amplicon strategy against 5'RACE-based CDR3 amplicon generation methods had been performed previously. The paper as a whole reports these results and caveats: Around a fifth of thymic TRD sequences were found to be Vdelta2 (and few were Vdelta3) despite high sort purity, in contrast to peripheral blood Vdelta1+ controls. Many TRG clonotypes were shared between donors (up to roughly 6.9x10^3), whereas TRD repertoires were essentially private (max roughly 100 shared). The use of highly purified populations and single-cell validation was advised by the authors, since misinterpretation of bulk repertoire data could be caused by unexpected Vdelta2 sequences. Because no clustering by age or sex was seen, donors were not stratified by age or sex in the analyses. The thymic TRG and TRD repertoires appeared highly polyclonal, with Gaussian CDR3 length distributions, in contrast to the oligoclonal repertoires of peripheral blood.

From a lookup of the germline V gene, CDR1 and CDR2 are TSWWSYY and QGS. The CDR3 goes from the cysteine to the phenylalanine over 20 residues. Only the CDR3 part of the read is kept: 60 bases, read in frame from the first base. Here V drops 2 bases and J drops 2 bases, and the junction holds 18 bases not matched to any gene. About this clone: Its antigen specificity is not known. The sample holds no much larger clone one base away, and base qualities are not on file. Additional DNA sequences in this sample encode the identical CDR3.

Thymic samples were depleted of alphabeta T cells, then CD3+ TCRVdelta1+ TCRVdelta2- thymocytes were FACS-sorted. The purity of the sorted Vdelta1+ thymocytes fell between roughly 96% and 99.6%. The thymic specimens were obtained from fewer than ten paediatric patients, aged roughly 5 days to 15 months, who were having corrective cardiac surgery. Thymic tissue was dispersed and mononuclear cells isolated on a Histopaque-1077 density gradient. The staining antibodies were anti-TCRVdelta1 clone TS8.2, anti-TCRVdelta2 clone B6, anti-CD3 clone HIT3a and anti-TCRalphabeta clone IP26. RNA was isolated using the RNeasy mini kit, and reverse transcription was performed with Superscript III. Multiplex PCR was used to generate CDR3 amplicons, with pooled V-gene forward primers and a constant-region reverse primer carrying Illumina adaptor overhangs. After gel purification, the amplicons were indexed with Nextera index primers during 7 to 8 additional PCR cycles and then purified using AMPure XP beads. Libraries were sequenced on an Illumina MiSeq with paired-end 250 bp reads, dual indexing and about 20% PhiX spike-in. The source study handled its data this way. Reads were quality checked with FastQC, and TRG read pairs were merged with ea-utils fastq-join. Annotation of sequences was performed with IMGT/HighV-QUEST, only productive sequences with unambiguous V-gene assignment were retained, and clonotypes were defined by identical CDR3 sequence. Downstream analysis used VDJtools 1.1.1, tcR 2.2.3, Treemap and vegan Shannon diversity in R 3.4.4. The public reads were reprocessed by TCRdb using CATT, and rows of matching DNA were later combined. The V and J calls come from TCRdb's annotation, not from the publication. Recorded for this sample are 50,000 to 75,000 delta-chain clones; roughly 16% of them occurred a single time. The ten top clones hold about 0.4% of the sample.

The receptor was derived from a girl less than two years old who had congenital heart surgery. The sequenced material came from Vdelta1+ gamma-delta thymocytes from the thymus. The cell subset or site label on this specimen signifies: FACS-sorted CD3+ TCRalphabeta- TCRVdelta1+ TCRVdelta2- thymocytes. This sequence uses TRDV1 and TRDJ1, and TRDD3 matches 9 of the central bases. The CDR3 is CALGERGNTNWGTQTDKLIF. DNA sequence: TGTGCTCTTGGGGAAAGGGGGAATACGAACTGGGGGACACAGACCGATAAACTCATCTTT.